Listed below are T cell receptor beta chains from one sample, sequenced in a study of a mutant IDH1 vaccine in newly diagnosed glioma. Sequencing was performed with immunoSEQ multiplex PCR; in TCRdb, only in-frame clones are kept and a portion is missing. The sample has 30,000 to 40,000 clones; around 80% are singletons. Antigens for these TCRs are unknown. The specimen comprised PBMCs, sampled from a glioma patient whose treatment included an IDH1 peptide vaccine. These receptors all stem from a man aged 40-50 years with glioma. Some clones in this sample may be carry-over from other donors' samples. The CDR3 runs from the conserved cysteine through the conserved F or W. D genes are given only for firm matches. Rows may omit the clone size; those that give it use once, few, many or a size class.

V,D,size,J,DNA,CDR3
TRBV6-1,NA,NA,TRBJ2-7,TGTGCCAGCAGTGAAGAAGGGGGGCCCTACGAGCAGTACTTC,CASSEEGGPYEQYF
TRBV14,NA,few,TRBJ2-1,TGTGCCAGCAGCCAAACAAGGGGAGCATATGAGCAGTTCTTC,CASSQTRGAYEQFF
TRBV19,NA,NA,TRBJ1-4,TGTGCCACGACCGGGACGGACCAACAAAAACTGTTTTTT,CATTGTDQQKLFF
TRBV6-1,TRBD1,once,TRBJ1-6,TGTGCCAGCAGTGAAAACCGACAGGGGTGGAATTCACCCCTCCACTTT,CASSENRQGWNSPLHF
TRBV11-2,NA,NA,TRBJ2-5,TGTGCCAGCAGCTTAGATACGGGGCTAGAGACCCAGTACTTC,CASSLDTGLETQYF
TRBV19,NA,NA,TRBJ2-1,TGTGCCAGTAGGCAGGGAGGTTCCTCCTACAATGAGCAGTTCTTC,CASRQGGSSYNEQFF
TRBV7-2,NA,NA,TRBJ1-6,TGTGCCAGCAGCTTAGGAGGCTCCTATAATTCACCCCTCCACTTT,CASSLGGSYNSPLHF
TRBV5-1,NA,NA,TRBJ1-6,TGCGCCAGCAGCTTGGGCGGGGATTCACCCCTCCACTTT,CASSLGGDSPLHF
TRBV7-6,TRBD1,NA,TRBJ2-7,TGTGCCAGCAGCCTGGATCCTGGACAGGGCCGCAACGAGCAGTACTTC,CASSLDPGQGRNEQYF
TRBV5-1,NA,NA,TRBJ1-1,TGCGCCAGCAGCTTAGGGGCGTTGAACACTGAAGCTTTCTTT,CASSLGALNTEAFF
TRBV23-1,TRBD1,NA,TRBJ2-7,TGCGCCAGCAGTAACGGACAGGGGGCTTCCTACGAGCAGTACTTC,CASSNGQGASYEQYF
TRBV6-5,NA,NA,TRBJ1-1,TGTGCCAGCAGTTACTCGGGACAAGCTAACACTGAAGCTTTCTTT,CASSYSGQANTEAFF
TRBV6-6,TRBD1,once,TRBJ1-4,TGTGCCAGCATGGGACAGCGTGCAACTAATGAAAAACTGTTTTTT,CASMGQRATNEKLFF
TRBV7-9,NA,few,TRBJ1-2,TGTGCCAGCGCCGGGTGGACGGAGGACTATGGCTACACCTTC,CASAGWTEDYGYTF
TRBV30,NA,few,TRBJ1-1,TGTGCCTGGAGTGTGTGGAACACTGAAGCTTTCTTT,CAWSVWNTEAFF
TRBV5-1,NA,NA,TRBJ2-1,TGCGCCAGCAGCTCCGTCGGGACGGGCCGATTAAGTAGCTCCTACAATGAGCAGTTCTTC,CASSSVGTGRLSSSYNEQFF
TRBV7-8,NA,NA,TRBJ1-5,TGTGCCAGCAGCATAGGGACACCGTATAGCAATCAGCCCCAGCATTTT,CASSIGTPYSNQPQHF
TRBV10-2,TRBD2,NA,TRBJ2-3,TGCGCCAGCAGCCCGGGACTAGCGGCAGATACGCAGTATTTT,CASSPGLAADTQYF
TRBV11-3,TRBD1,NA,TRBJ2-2,TGTGCCAGCAGTGACAGGGCCACCGGGGAGCTGTTTTTT,CASSDRATGELFF
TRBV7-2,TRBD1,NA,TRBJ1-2,TGTGCCAGCAGAGGGGGGACAGGGAGGGGTCTTGGCTACACCTTC,CASRGGTGRGLGYTF
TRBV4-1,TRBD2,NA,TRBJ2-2,TGCGCCAGCAGCCGGAGCGGGGGGGGGATTGGCACCGGGGAGCTGTTTTTT,CASSRSGGGIGTGELFF
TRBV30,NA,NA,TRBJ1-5,TGTGCCTGGAGTTTGAGTAGTGGCGGCCATCAGCCCCAGCATTTT,CAWSLSSGGHQPQHF
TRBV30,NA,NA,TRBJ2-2,TGTGCTTGCGAAGGGGGACTAATTCCCGGGGAGCTGTTTTTT,CACEGGLIPGELFF
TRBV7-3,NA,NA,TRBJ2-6,TGTGCCAGCAGCTCTTCGGTAGGGGCCAACGTCCTGACTTTC,CASSSSVGANVLTF
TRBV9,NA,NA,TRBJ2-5,TGTGCCAGCGCTCATTCGTGGGGGGGCGGGGAGACCCAGTACTTC,CASAHSWGGGETQYF
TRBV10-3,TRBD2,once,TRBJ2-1,TGTGCCATCAGTGAGTCTACTAGCGGCAATGAGCAGTTCTTC,CAISESTSGNEQFF
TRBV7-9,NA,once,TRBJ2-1,TGTGCCAGCAGTCCAGGGGGCCTAGCGGGTGTCGATGAGCAGTTCTTC,CASSPGGLAGVDEQFF
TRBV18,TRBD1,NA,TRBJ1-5,TGTGCCAGCTCACCACGACAGGGGAGCAGGAGCAATCAGCCCCAGCATTTT,CASSPRQGSRSNQPQHF
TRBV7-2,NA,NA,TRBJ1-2,TGTGCCAGCAGCGAGACACGAAACGATGGCTACACCTTC,CASSETRNDGYTF
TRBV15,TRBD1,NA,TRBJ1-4,TGTGCCACCAGCACCGGGACAGGCGGGGGAAAACTGTTTTTT,CATSTGTGGGKLFF
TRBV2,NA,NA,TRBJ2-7,TGTGCCAGGGGACGGACCTCCTACGAGCAGTACTTC,CARGRTSYEQYF